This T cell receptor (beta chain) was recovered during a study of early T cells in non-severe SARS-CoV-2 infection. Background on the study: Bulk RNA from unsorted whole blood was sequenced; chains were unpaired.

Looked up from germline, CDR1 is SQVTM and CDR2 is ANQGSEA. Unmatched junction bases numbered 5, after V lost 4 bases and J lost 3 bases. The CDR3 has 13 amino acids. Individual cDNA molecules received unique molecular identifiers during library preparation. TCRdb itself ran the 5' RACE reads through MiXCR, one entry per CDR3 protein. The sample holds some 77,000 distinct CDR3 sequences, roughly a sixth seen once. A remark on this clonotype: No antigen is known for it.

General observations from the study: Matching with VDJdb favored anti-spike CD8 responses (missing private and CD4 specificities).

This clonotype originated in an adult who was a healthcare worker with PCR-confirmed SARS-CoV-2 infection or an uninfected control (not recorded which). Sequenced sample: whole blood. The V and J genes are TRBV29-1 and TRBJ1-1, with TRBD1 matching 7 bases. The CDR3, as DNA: TGCAGCGTTGGAGGGGGCGCCGACACTGAAGCTTTCTTT. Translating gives CSVGGGADTEAFF.